These 20 T cell receptor beta chains were all obtained from the same sample, sequenced in a study of cytomegalovirus exposure and HLA in healthy donors. Researchers ran the PCR with 60 Vbeta and 13 Jbeta primers. Clones were sequenced by immunoSEQ multiplex PCR, and TCRdb holds only the in-frame ones, with some missing. The sample gives under 200,000 clones, roughly 80% of which show up once; 1.5% to 2% is in the top ten. The sample was PBMCs. The receptors were gathered from a woman under 30 in good health and CMV-seronegative.

The genes are TRBV18 and TRBJ2-1; D possibly corresponds to TRBD1 (5 bases). Trimming removed 3 bases at V and 1 base at J, with 19 bases between. Germline V gene lookup returns CDR1 KGHSH and CDR2 LQKENI. CDR3 length equals 18 residues. CDR3 residues: CASSPLPPVDRSYNEQFF. In nucleotides, the CDR3 is TGTGCCAGCTCACCCCTACCTCCGGTCGACAGATCCTACAATGAGCAGTTCTTC. The full variable domain, rest sourced from reference TRBV18 and TRBJ2-1, is NAGVMQNPRHLVRRRGQEARLRCSPMKGHSHVYWYRQLPEEGLKFMVYLQKENIIDESGMPKERFSAEFPKEGPSILRIQQVVRGDSAAYFCASSPLPPVDRSYNEQFFGPGTRLTVL.

The CDR3 DNA is TGTGCCAGCAGAGACTGCCCCCAGTCCCACAATGAGCAGTTCTTC. It translates to CASRDCPQSHNEQFF. The V gene is TRBV25-1, the J gene TRBJ2-1; D ambiguous. This CDR3 spans 15 amino acids. V was cut by 6 bases and J by 5 bases, with 17 bases left in between. In germline, CDR1 is MGHDK, CDR2 SYGVNS.

The chain carries TRBV7-9 and TRBJ1-1; D might be TRBD1 (5 bases). CDR1 and CDR2 from the germline V gene are SEHNR and FQNEAQ (reference sequence). This CDR3 region has 14 residues. The V gene lost 5 bases and the J gene lost 2 bases, with 12 bases spanning the gap. CDR3: CASSHNQGNTEAFF. The CDR3 bases are TGTGCCAGCAGCCACAACCAGGGTAACACTGAAGCTTTCTTT.

V gene TRBV5-4 combines with J gene TRBJ2-3, with 8 bases matching TRBD2. V lost 3 bases and J lost 4; bases outside the gene matches: 7. The CDR3 is 15 amino acids. Germline V gene data show CDR1 as SGHNT and CDR2 as YYREEE (reference sequence). The CDR3 loop reads CASSSLAGGPDTQYF. CDR3 nucleotides: TGTGCCAGCAGCTCCCTGGCGGGAGGACCAGATACGCAGTATTTT. Full variable domain (outside the CDR3, taken from reference TRBV5-4 and TRBJ2-3): ETGVTQSPTHLIKTRGQQVTLRCSSQSGHNTVSWYQQALGQGPQFIFQYYREEENGRGNFPPRFSGLQFPNYSSELNVNALELDDSALYLCASSSLAGGPDTQYFGPGTRLTVL.

The chain carries TRBV7-2 and TRBJ1-5; D perhaps matches TRBD1 (6 bases). V lost 3 bases to trimming and J lost 2 bases, with 11 bases between them. The germline V gene has CDR1 SGHTA and CDR2 FQGNSA. The length of the CDR3 is 15 residues. The CDR3 spells CASSFGAGGNQPQHF. As DNA, the CDR3 is TGTGCCAGCAGCTTTGGGGCAGGGGGCAATCAGCCCCAGCATTTT. The full variable domain, completed using reference TRBV7-2 and TRBJ1-5, is GAGVSQSPSNKVTEKGKDVELRCDPISGHTALYWYRQSLGQGLEFLIYFQGNSAPDKSGLPSDRFSAERTGGSVSTLTIQRTQQEDSAVYLCASSFGAGGNQPQHFGDGTRLSIL.

The chain uses TRBV5-4 and TRBJ2-1; 12 bases line up with TRBD2. Germline lookup yields CDR1 SGHNT and CDR2 YYREEE (reference sequence). The length of the CDR3 is 15 residues. V lost 2 bases and J lost 9; bases outside the gene matches: 6. The CDR3 protein is CASSFGLAGGSEQFF. In DNA, the CDR3 is TGTGCCAGCAGCTTCGGCCTAGCGGGAGGGTCTGAGCAGTTCTTC.

V usage is TRBV2 and J usage is TRBJ1-4, with a possible D match to TRBD1 (6 bases). Germline V gene sequence: CDR1 SNHLY, CDR2 FYNNEI. The germline V and J ends were trimmed by 8 bases and 7 bases, with 17 bases remaining between them. The CDR3 is made up of 14 amino acids. This chain's CDR3 is CASRKQGGVEKLFF. The CDR3 nucleotides read TGTGCCAGCCGCAAACAGGGTGGAGTTGAAAAACTGTTTTTT.

This clone is a singleton in its sample. The chain links TRBV4-3 to TRBJ2-1; TRBD1 might be the D (5 bases). Per germline, CDR1 LGHNA and CDR2 YSLEER. The CDR3 spans 16 residues. V was trimmed by 0 bases and J by 8 bases, leaving 17 bases between them. The CDR3 region is CASSQDGPTLGDEQFF. CDR3 in DNA: TGCGCCAGCAGCCAAGATGGGCCGACCCTAGGGGATGAGCAGTTCTTC.

The genes are TRBV5-1 and TRBJ2-3; 7 nucleotides agree with TRBD1. The CDR3 is made up of 17 amino acids. Germline-derived CDR1 and CDR2 are SGHRS and YFSETQ. V trimming: 4 bases; J trimming: 3 bases; junction bases outside the gene matches: 14. The CDR3 nucleotides read TGCGCCAGCAGCCCAGAAAAAGGGACAGTAGGTACAGATACGCAGTATTTT. Protein sequence: CASSPEKGTVGTDTQYF. Looking up the rest from reference TRBV5-1 and TRBJ2-3 gives the full variable domain: KAGVTQTPRYLIKTRGQQVTLSCSPISGHRSVSWYQQTPGQGLQFLFEYFSETQRNKGNFPGRFSGRQFSNSRSEMNVSTLELGDSALYLCASSPEKGTVGTDTQYFGPGTRLTVL.

The rearrangement links TRBV28 to TRBJ2-7; 12 nucleotides match TRBD1. V was clipped by 5 bases and J by 6 bases; unmatched bases: 8. Germline CDR1 and CDR2: MDHEN and SYDVKM. The CDR3 contains 15 residues. Here the CDR3 DNA reads TGTGCCAGCAGTCCCCCGGGACAGGGGGCATTCGAGCAGTACTTC. Translation gives CASSPPGQGAFEQYF.

The chain joins TRBV7-2 to TRBJ1-1; unclear D gene. V lost 5 bases and J lost 10, with 29 bases in between. The CDR3 extends over 17 amino acids. CDR1 and CDR2 from the germline V gene are SGHTA and FQGNSA. DNA of the CDR3: TGTGCCAGCAGCGACGACTTAGGACGGCGGGTAAAACTGAGAGCTTTCTTT. It codes for CASSDDLGRRVKLRAFF.

This clone was detected once. The V and J genes are TRBV7-2 and TRBJ1-3; a possible D gene is TRBD1 (5 bases). V was cut by 2 bases and J by 4 bases, with 9 bases left in between. Germline V gene data show CDR1 as SGHTA and CDR2 as FQGNSA. This CDR3 has 14 residues. The chain's CDR3 is CASSLIQAGNTIYF. CDR3 bases: TGTGCCAGCAGCTTAATACAGGCCGGAAACACCATATATTTT.

V gene TRBV5-1 combines with J gene TRBJ2-3, with D perhaps matching TRBD1 (6 bases). The CDR3 loop spans 17 amino acids. V was clipped by 3 bases and J by 4 bases, with 21 bases between them. Germline lookup yields CDR1 SGHRS and CDR2 YFSETQ. The DNA for the CDR3 is TGCGCCAGCAGCTCAAAACCGGGACGGTGGGGGCCAGATACGCAGTATTTT. Protein: CASSSKPGRWGPDTQYF.

The gene calls are TRBV19 and TRBJ2-3; the match to TRBD1 covers 7 bases. Germline-derived CDR1 and CDR2 are LNHDA and SQIVND (reference sequence). The V segment lost 8 bases and the J segment 4 bases; nucleotides outside the gene matches: 6. The CDR3 extends over 13 amino acids. The CDR3 coding sequence is TGTGCCAGTCAGGGGCAGGGGGCAGATACGCAGTATTTT. The encoded protein is CASQGQGADTQYF. Full variable domain (missing parts from reference TRBV19 and TRBJ2-3): DGGITQSPKYLFRKEGQNVTLSCEQNLNHDAMYWYRQDPGQGLRLIYYSQIVNDFQKGDIAEGYSVSREKKESFPLTVTSAQKNPTAFYLCASQGQGADTQYFGPGTRLTVL.

The V and J genes are TRBV7-2 and TRBJ1-1, with 7 bases lining up with TRBD1. The germline CDR1 and CDR2 sequences are SGHTA and FQGNSA. V dropped 4 bases and J dropped 0; count of bases not matched to a gene: 5. This CDR3 region has 15 residues. The CDR3 reads CASSSRTGMNTEAFF. The CDR3 DNA follows: TGTGCCAGCAGCTCGCGGACAGGAATGAACACTGAAGCTTTCTTT. The whole variable domain, remainder taken from reference TRBV7-2 and TRBJ1-1, is GAGVSQSPSNKVTEKGKDVELRCDPISGHTALYWYRQSLGQGLEFLIYFQGNSAPDKSGLPSDRFSAERTGGSVSTLTIQRTQQEDSAVYLCASSSRTGMNTEAFFGQGTRLTVV.

The chain employs TRBV28 and TRBJ1-5; weak D call: TRBD1 (5 bases). V lost 2 bases and J 11 bases, leaving 16 bases between the germline ends. The germline gives CDR1 MDHEN, CDR2 SYDVKM. The CDR3 is 14 amino acids. The CDR3 is CASSLTVRATAQHF. The CDR3 DNA sequence: TGTGCCAGCAGTTTAACCGTCAGGGCCACGGCCCAGCATTTT.

This sequence joins TRBV10-2 and TRBJ2-5; 9 positions match TRBD2. The J segment lost 2 bases and the V segment lost 8 bases, leaving 9 bases of the junction unmatched. The CDR3 length is 15 residues. CDR1 and CDR2 (germline): WSHSY, SAAADI. DNA of the CDR3: TGCGCCAGCGGGAAAGCGGGAGGCCAACAAGAGACCCAGTACTTC. It yields the protein CASGKAGGQQETQYF.

This chain connects TRBV7-2 to TRBJ1-1; D uncertain. The germline gives CDR1 SGHTA, CDR2 FQGNSA. The CDR3 loop spans 14 amino acids. V shed 5 bases and J shed 1 base, with 11 bases lying between them. The CDR3 region has the DNA TGTGCCAGCAGCCACCTGGGCCCGAACACTGAAGCTTTCTTT. This translates into CASSHLGPNTEAFF.

This rearrangement joins TRBV6-5 to TRBJ2-1, with D perhaps TRBD1 (6 bases). Germline CDR1 is MNHEY and CDR2 is SVGAGI. This CDR3 comprises 16 residues. The germline V and J ends were trimmed by 4 bases and 0 bases, with 13 bases remaining between them. CDR3 loop: CASSFFRGFSYNEQFF. CDR3 nucleotides: TGTGCCAGCAGTTTTTTCAGGGGCTTCTCCTACAATGAGCAGTTCTTC.

The count of this clone is one. The chain employs TRBV4-3 and TRBJ1-5, with 11 bases identical to TRBD1. The CDR3 has 18 residues. Germline CDR1 LGHNA, CDR2 YSLEER. Trimming at V came to 0 bases and at J to 2 bases, leaving 6 bases not matched to a gene. CDR3 amino acids: CASSQEKDRGLGNQPQHF. The CDR3 DNA reads as TGCGCCAGCAGCCAAGAAAAGGACAGGGGGCTGGGCAATCAGCCCCAGCATTTT.